The 20 T cell receptor beta chains listed next were all sequenced from one sample in a study of glioma-infiltrating T cells. The iRepertoire nested amplicon-rescue multiplex PCR amplified TCR alpha and beta CDR3s from RNA. Each CDR3 protein is one row after TCRdb ran MiXCR on the multiplex PCR reads. The table has about 140,000 distinct CDR3 sequences, more than 35% seen once; the top ten hold 20%. Sample: glioma tissue, nonneoplastic brain tissue, or PBMCs (not recorded which). The receptors shown here come from a human donor with low-grade glioma or glioblastoma, undergoing nonglioma brain surgery, or in good health (not recorded which).

This clonotype was picked up one time. This chain joins TRBV3-1 and TRBJ2-5; tentatively, D is TRBD2 (7 bases). CDR1 and CDR2 (germline): LGHDT, YNNKEL (reference sequence). V was cut by 2 bases and J by 5 bases, with 15 bases left in between. The CDR3 has 15 amino acids. The CDR3 here is CASSQIGGGGETQYF. The CDR3 DNA is TGTGCCAGCAGCCAAATAGGGGGGGGAGGGGAGACCCAGTACTTC.

The chain is built from TRBV5-1 and TRBJ2-7; possible D gene TRBD1, 5 bases. This CDR3 is built from 14 residues. V was cut by 6 bases and J by 3 bases, with 16 bases left in between. Germline CDR1 SGHRS, CDR2 YFSETQ. The CDR3 region is CASMAATADYEQYF. Written as DNA, the CDR3 is TGCGCCAGCATGGCTGCGACAGCAGACTACGAGCAGTACTTC. The full variable domain, in which reference TRBV5-1 and TRBJ2-7 provide the parts outside the CDR3, is KAGVTQTPRYLIKTRGQQVTLSCSPISGHRSVSWYQQTPGQGLQFLFEYFSETQRNKGNFPGRFSGRQFSNSRSEMNVSTLELGDSALYLCASMAATADYEQYFGPGTRLTVT.

The chain has TRBV6-1 and TRBJ2-3, with 14 bases aligning to TRBD2. Germline V CDR1 and CDR2: MNHNS, SASEGT. The CDR3 runs 18 residues. The trim removed 6 bases at V and 0 bases at J, leaving 8 bases unmatched. As DNA, the CDR3 is TGTGCCAGCAGGACCGGGACTAGCGGGAGATCTAGCACAGATACGCAGTATTTT. Protein product: CASRTGTSGRSSTDTQYF.

This clonotype was observed a few times. The chain links TRBV6-1 to TRBJ1-2; D unresolved. The CDR3 runs 14 residues. Germline CDR1 MNHNS, CDR2 SASEGT. V was clipped by 5 bases and J by 2 bases, with 12 bases between them. CDR3: CASSLSGPNYGYTF. Written as DNA, the CDR3 is TGTGCCAGCAGTTTGTCAGGACCCAACTATGGCTACACCTTC.

In its sample, this clonotype was seen many times. J is TRBJ1-1 and V is TRBV6-1; D ambiguous. Germline V gives CDR1 MNHNS, CDR2 SASEGT. The CDR3 extends over 14 amino acids. V was cut by 5 bases and J by 1 base, with 11 bases left in between. In nucleotides, the CDR3 is TGTGCCAGCAGTTTTTTAGACAAGAACACTGAAGCTTTCTTT. Translated, it gives CASSFLDKNTEAFF.

V is TRBV28 and J is TRBJ2-1; no definite D call. The CDR3 is made up of 13 amino acids. V was clipped by 9 bases and J by 1 base, with 10 bases between them. The germline CDR1 and CDR2 sequences are MDHEN and SYDVKM. CDR3 in DNA: TGTGCCAGTACCCGGACGTCCTACAATGAGCAGTTCTTC. It translates to CASTRTSYNEQFF.

This chain joins TRBV6-1 and TRBJ1-6; D uncertain. Germline V lookup: CDR1 MNHNS, CDR2 SASEGT. The V end was cut by 1 base, the J end by 10 bases, with 8 bases between. The length of the CDR3 is 13 residues. CDR3 DNA sequence: TGTGCCAGCAGTGAAGACTCCACCTCACCCCTCCACTTT. Translating it yields CASSEDSTSPLHF.

The V gene is TRBV28, the J gene TRBJ1-1; the D is unclear. This CDR3 has 15 residues. Deletions cut 5 bases from V and 5 bases from J, with 18 bases between. The germline V gene encodes CDR1 MDHEN and CDR2 SYDVKM. The CDR3 DNA reads as TGTGCCAGCAGTCTCTTAGGATTCCCCCGTACTGAAGCTTTCTTT. Protein product: CASSLLGFPRTEAFF.

This chain joins TRBV27 and TRBJ1-4; perhaps TRBD1 as D (6 bases). CDR3 length: 15 residues. Per germline, CDR1 MNHEY and CDR2 SMNVEV (reference sequence). Between the trimmed V and J ends, which lost 5 bases and 4 bases, there was a span of 14 bases. CDR3 sequence: CASSASQGYNEKLFF. DNA for the CDR3: TGTGCCAGCAGTGCCTCACAGGGTTATAATGAAAAACTGTTTTTT.

This rearrangement joins TRBV3-1 to TRBJ2-7; D perhaps matches TRBD2 (6 bases). The germline V gene has CDR1 LGHDT and CDR2 YNNKEL (reference sequence). The ends were cut back, 1 base at V and 7 bases at J, with 8 bases in the middle. The CDR3 loop spans 12 amino acids. CDR3 in DNA: TGTGCCAGCAGCCAAGTGCGGGAAGAGCAGTACTTC. It codes for CASSQVREEQYF.

This clonotype was counted ten times or more. The chain uses TRBV20-1 and TRBJ1-5; maybe TRBD1 (5 bases). V was trimmed by 3 bases and J by 2 bases, leaving 14 bases between them. Germline CDR1 and CDR2: DFQATT and SNEGSKA (reference sequence). This CDR3 has 15 residues. DNA of the CDR3: TGCAGTGCTAGTCCGGGCAGGGTAGGCAATCAGCCCCAGCATTTT. Amino acid sequence: CSASPGRVGNQPQHF.

As to this clonotype: A much larger clone is a single base away; this may be a read error. The J gene is TRBJ2-7, the V gene TRBV6-5, with D perhaps TRBD2 (6 bases). The CDR3 has 13 amino acids. The V gene's germline CDR1 is MNHEY and CDR2 SVGAGI. CDR3 sequence reads: CASSYSGGYGQYF. DNA for the CDR3: TGTGCCAGCAGTTACTCGGGGGGTTACGGGCAGTACTTC.

This clonotype appeared many times. The V call is TRBV27, the J call TRBJ1-1, with D tentatively TRBD1 (6 bases). With 2 bases removed from V and 0 bases from J, the gap between germline ends came to 10 bases. The CDR3 has 15 residues. In germline, CDR1 is MNHEY, CDR2 SMNVEV (reference sequence). The CDR3, as DNA: TGTGCCAGCAGTTTAGATGGACAGATGAACACTGAAGCTTTCTTT. Amino acids: CASSLDGQMNTEAFF.

This clonotype is medium-sized within its sample. V and J are TRBV6-1 and TRBJ2-3, with TRBD2 matching 13 bases. The V and J ends lost 5 bases and 3 bases, in that order; junction bases with no gene match: 8. Germline-derived CDR1 and CDR2 are MNHNS and SASEGT. The CDR3 spans 17 residues. CDR3 region: CASSTRTSGRATDTQYF. The CDR3 DNA reads TGTGCCAGCAGTACCCGGACTAGCGGGAGAGCTACAGATACGCAGTATTTT.

The chain is built from TRBV3-1 and TRBJ2-5; D possibly matches TRBD1 or TRBD2 (5 bases each). This CDR3 is 14 amino acids long. Trimming removed 4 bases from V and 5 bases from J, with 14 bases in between. Germline-derived CDR1 and CDR2 are LGHDT and YNNKEL (reference sequence). CDR3 coding DNA: TGTGCCAGCAGCCTCCGGGGCGCAAGGGAGACCCAGTACTTC. It is translated as CASSLRGARETQYF.

The gene calls are TRBV28 and TRBJ2-7; weak D call: TRBD1 (5 bases). From germline, CDR1 is MDHEN and CDR2 SYDVKM. The CDR3 spans 13 residues. Trimming stripped 6 bases from V and 2 bases from J, with 11 bases between. In DNA form, the CDR3 reads TGTGCCAGCAGCCCCGCAGGGCCCTACGAGCAGTACTTC. Protein: CASSPAGPYEQYF. The entire variable domain, with the rest obtained from reference TRBV28 and TRBJ2-7, is as follows: DVKVTQSSRYLVKRTGEKVFLECVQDMDHENMFWYRQDPGLGLRLIYFSYDVKMKEKGDIPEGYSVSREKKERFSLILESASTNQTSMYLCASSPAGPYEQYFGPGTRLTVT.

CDR3 sequence reads: CASSLRTLANYGYTF. As DNA, the CDR3 is TGTGCCAGCAGTCTAAGGACCTTAGCTAACTATGGCTACACCTTC. This chain uses TRBV6-6 with TRBJ1-2; D is undetermined. Between the trimmed V and J ends, which lost 5 bases and 0 bases, there was a span of 13 bases. The CDR3 has 15 amino acids. Germline-derived CDR1 and CDR2 are MNHNY and SVGAGI (reference sequence).

This clonotype was counted between two and nine times. J is TRBJ1-5 and V is TRBV2; the D gene is possibly TRBD1 (6 bases). This CDR3 comprises 13 residues. Germline V gene sequence: CDR1 SNHLY, CDR2 FYNNEI. The germline V and J ends were trimmed by 4 bases and 5 bases, with 9 bases remaining between them. DNA of the CDR3: TGTGCCAGCAGTGGGACAGACGATCAGCCCCAGCATTTT. The encoded protein is CASSGTDDQPQHF.

Notes on this clonotype: At one end, the junction sequence differs from germline, possibly due to a read error. V is TRBV7-7 and J is TRBJ2-3; 12 bases are a match to TRBD2. The CDR3 is made up of 14 amino acids. CDR1 and CDR2 from the germline V gene are SSHAT and FNYEAQ (reference sequence). The CDR3: CASSSGLAGDTQYF. The CDR3 DNA is TGTGCTAGCAGCTCGGGACTAGCGGGCGATACGCAGTATTTT.

The chain recombines TRBV3-1 with TRBJ2-7; unclear D gene. The CDR3 sequence is 13 residues long. Germline lookup yields CDR1 LGHDT and CDR2 YNNKEL (reference sequence). V shed 1 base and J shed 6 bases, with 10 bases lying between them. This chain's CDR3 is CASSQAVAGEQYF. Here the CDR3 DNA reads TGTGCCAGCAGCCAAGCGGTAGCAGGCGAGCAGTACTTC.